This T cell receptor (beta chain) was found in a study of beta chain features in type 1 diabetes. The entirety of the isolated RNA underwent reverse transcription, so expressed TCRB transcripts were sequenced. TCRdb's copy holds only in-frame clones and misses some; the assay was immunoSEQ multiplex PCR. The table shows approximately 15,000 clones, with 55% occurring only once. The germline V gene has CDR1 SGHDT and CDR2 YYEEEE. The CDR3 has 15 amino acids. V lost 1 base, J lost 4 bases, and 14 bases lay in between. The source of this sequence is a woman aged 18-29 years in good health. Sequencing input: stem cell memory CD4+ T cells from blood. The chain employs TRBV5-6 and TRBJ1-2; TRBD1 might be the D (6 bases). CDR3 nucleotides: TGTGCCAGCAGCTTGATGGGGGACATAGGCTATGGCTACACCTTC. Translation gives CASSLMGDIGYGYTF.